The 25 T cell receptor beta chains in this list originate from one sample, sequenced in a study of T-cell reconstitution after alpha-beta-depleted transplantation in children. Unique molecular identifiers were incorporated during preparation of the TCRbeta library. MiXCR, run by TCRdb on the PCR reads, gives a single entry per CDR3 protein. The sample includes 250,000 or so distinct CDR3 sequences, roughly 7.7% of them seen just once. Sequencing used PBMCs, mostly from graft donor cells, obtained 180 days after TCRalphabeta/CD19-depleted stem cell transplant. The receptors were gathered from a male patient under 18 who had a stem cell transplant for acute lymphoblastic leukemia, so the T cells may come from the graft donor.

In its sample, this clonotype was seen many times. The chain combines TRBV15 with TRBJ2-1, with TRBD2 matching over 11 bases. Germline values: CDR1 LNHNV, CDR2 YYDKDF (reference sequence). The V and J ends lost 0 bases and 5 bases, in that order; junction bases with no gene match: 9. The CDR3 covers 18 residues. CDR3 in amino acids: CATSRDLLAGGEHNEQFF. CDR3 in DNA: TGTGCCACCAGCAGAGATCTCCTAGCGGGGGGTGAACACAATGAGCAGTTCTTC.

The sample holds many counts of this clonotype. The rearrangement uses TRBV6-1 and TRBJ2-3, with 9 bases aligning to TRBD2. The germline V gene encodes CDR1 MNHNS and CDR2 SASEGT. The CDR3 length is 16 residues. V lost 6 bases to trimming and J lost 5 bases; unmatched junction nucleotides: 12. In DNA form, the CDR3 reads TGTGCCAGCAGGGGGTTGCGGGGGGGCCGTGGAGATACGCAGTATTTT. Amino acid sequence: CASRGLRGGRGDTQYF.

About this clonotype: Likely a read error: the CDR3 ends without its conserved phenylalanine or tryptophan. This rearrangement joins TRBV18 to TRBJ2-3; 7 nucleotides agree with TRBD1. V dropped 4 bases and J dropped 0; count of bases not matched to a gene: 4. Germline CDR1 and CDR2: KGHSH and LQKENI. CDR3 size: 15 residues. CDR3 protein: CASSQRTGSTDTQYS. CDR3 DNA: TGTGCCAGCTCACAACGGACAGGCAGCACAGATACGCAGTATTCT.

The sample holds many counts of this clonotype. The V gene is TRBV6-5, the J gene TRBJ1-3; the match to TRBD1 covers 7 bases. J lost 7 bases, V lost 0 bases, and 6 bases had no gene match. The CDR3 consists of 15 residues. CDR1 MNHEY and CDR2 SVGAGI come from the germline V gene. The CDR3 DNA follows: TGTGCCAGCAGTTACTCGGGACAGTCGGGGAACACCATATATTTT. It translates to CASSYSGQSGNTIYF.

This clonotype was seen repeatedly, ten times or more. The chain recombines TRBV3-1 with TRBJ1-1; a weak D match, TRBD1 (6 bases). Germline CDR1 reads LGHDT; CDR2 reads YNNKEL (reference sequence). Trimming shortened V by 6 bases and J by 4 bases, and 18 bases separated the two germline ends. This CDR3 region has 15 residues. The CDR3 is CASSRTGGLITEAFF. For the CDR3, the DNA is TGTGCCAGCAGTCGGACCGGGGGGCTGATCACTGAAGCTTTCTTT.

This clonotype appeared many times. The V gene is TRBV12-5, the J gene TRBJ1-5; TRBD1 might be the D (5 bases). Germline assignment: CDR1 LGHNT and CDR2 FRNRAP. The CDR3 consists of 15 residues. Trimming took 0 bases from V and 4 from J, leaving 10 bases between them. The CDR3 region has the DNA TGTGCTAGTGGTTTGGTGAGCAGGGCGAATCAGCCCCAGCATTTT. Translating it yields CASGLVSRANQPQHF.

This clonotype was counted at least ten times. The chain employs TRBV10-3 and TRBJ2-7; D may be TRBD1 or TRBD2 (6 bases each). This CDR3 has 12 amino acids. The germline V and J ends were trimmed by 2 bases and 7 bases, with 9 bases remaining between them. Germline assignment: CDR1 ENHRY and CDR2 SYGVKD. The CDR3 nucleotides are TGTGCCATCAGTGAGGGGGGGCGGGAGCAGTACTTC. Encoded protein: CAISEGGREQYF.

This clonotype was observed at least ten times. The genes are TRBV7-3 and TRBJ2-1; the D call may be TRBD1 or TRBD2 (5 bases each). Germline CDR1 reads SGHTA; CDR2 reads FQGTGA. Trimming removed 4 bases at V and 8 bases at J, with 12 bases between. The CDR3 consists of 13 residues. The chain's CDR3 is CASSSGPSYEQFF. CDR3 bases: TGTGCCAGCAGCTCGGGACCTTCCTATGAGCAGTTCTTC.

The sample holds many counts of this clonotype. This chain joins TRBV7-2 and TRBJ1-5, with 9 nucleotides matching TRBD1. Germline values: CDR1 SGHTA, CDR2 FQGNSA. This CDR3 spans 15 amino acids. V gave up 2 bases and J gave up 6 bases; unmatched junction bases: 5. In nucleotides, the CDR3 is TGTGCCAGCAGCTTAAAGACAGGGGGTGGTCAGCCCCAGCATTTT. Translation gives CASSLKTGGGQPQHF.

The sample holds many counts of this clonotype. The CDR3 DNA is TGTGCCAGCAGCCCTCGACTAGCGGGAGCCTCCTCTAGCACAGATACGCAGTATTTT. As protein: CASSPRLAGASSSTDTQYF. J is TRBJ2-3 and V is TRBV7-3; TRBD2 matches 12 bases. CDR1 SGHTA and CDR2 FQGTGA come from the germline V gene. There are 19 residues in the CDR3. After removal of 5 bases from V and 0 bases from J, the junction contained 12 bases not matched to a gene.

This clonotype was detected ten times or more. This sequence joins TRBV3-1 and TRBJ1-4; D perhaps matches TRBD1 (6 bases). Trimming stripped 4 bases from V and 2 bases from J, with 8 bases between. CDR3 length equals 14 residues. Germline V gene sequence: CDR1 LGHDT, CDR2 YNNKEL (reference sequence). The CDR3 sequence is CASSRRGTNEKLFF. CDR3 DNA sequence: TGTGCCAGCAGCCGAAGGGGGACTAATGAAAAACTGTTTTTT.

This clonotype was recorded many times. The chain couples TRBV9 to TRBJ1-2, with 7 nucleotides matching TRBD1. This CDR3 comprises 17 residues. Trimming cost V 3 bases and J 2 bases; bases outside gene matches: 13. Germline V gene sequence: CDR1 SGDLS, CDR2 YYNGEE. The CDR3 nucleotides read TGTGCCAGCAGCGCCCGTCAACCGACAGGGCCGAACTATGGCTACACCTTC. Translation gives CASSARQPTGPNYGYTF.

In this sample, this clonotype turned up many times. V gene TRBV3-1 combines with J gene TRBJ1-5, with 9 bases that match TRBD1. The CDR3 sequence is 14 residues long. V gave up 1 base and J gave up 5 bases; unmatched junction bases: 0. The germline V gene encodes CDR1 LGHDT and CDR2 YNNKEL (reference sequence). The chain's CDR3 is CASSQGDRDQPQHF. The CDR3 DNA reads TGTGCCAGCAGCCAAGGGGACAGGGATCAGCCCCAGCATTTT. Drawing the rest from reference TRBV3-1 and TRBJ1-5, the complete variable domain is DTAVSQTPKYLVTQMGNDKSIKCEQNLGHDTMYWYKQDSKKFLKIMFSYNNKELIINETVPNRFSPKSPDKAHLNLHINSLELGDSAVYFCASSQGDRDQPQHFGDGTRLSIL.

This clonotype occurred many times. The V gene is TRBV12-3 or TRBV12-4, the J gene TRBJ2-7; D unresolved. This CDR3 has 14 residues. V gave up 3 bases and J gave up 1 base, with 10 bases separating them. The CDR3, as DNA: TGTGCCAGCAGTTTTGGACCCCAATCCTACGAGCAGTACTTC. Translated: CASSFGPQSYEQYF.

This clonotype is medium-sized within its sample. A junction end diverges from the germline sequence, so it may reflect a read error. The rearrangement joins TRBV7-7 to TRBJ2-6, with no clear D. Germline V CDR1 and CDR2: SSHAT, FNYEAQ (reference sequence). This CDR3 is 16 amino acids long. In DNA form, the CDR3 reads TGTGCTAGCAGCCCTCGGACCAACTCTGGGGCCAACGTCCTGACTTTC. It codes for CASSPRTNSGANVLTF.

This clonotype was seen at least ten times. V is TRBV7-9 and J is TRBJ2-5, with 11 bases fitting TRBD2. Germline V lookup: CDR1 SEHNR, CDR2 FQNEAQ (reference sequence). This CDR3 region has 17 residues. The V and J ends lost 4 bases and 5 bases, in that order; junction bases with no gene match: 12. For the CDR3, the DNA is TGTGCCAGCAGCTCCTTAGCGGGAGGGCATTACGTGGAGACCCAGTACTTC. It translates to CASSSLAGGHYVETQYF. Full variable domain (outside the CDR3, taken from reference TRBV7-9 and TRBJ2-5): DTGVSQNPRHKITKRGQNVTFRCDPISEHNRLYWYRQTLGQGPEFLTYFQNEAQLEKSRLLSDRFSAERPKGSFSTLEIQRTEQGDSAMYLCASSSLAGGHYVETQYFGPGTRLLVL.

This clonotype was recorded many times. In DNA form, the CDR3 reads TGTGCCAGCAGTCGGACAGTTTCCTACGAGCAGTACTTC. It is translated as CASSRTVSYEQYF. The chain employs TRBV28 and TRBJ2-7, with a possible D match to TRBD1 (6 bases). V was cut by 5 bases and J by 1 base, with 9 bases left in between. Germline V gene lookup returns CDR1 MDHEN and CDR2 SYDVKM. This CDR3 contains 13 residues.

The table lists this clonotype with many counts. The V and J genes are TRBV6-1 and TRBJ1-2, with 7 bases aligning to TRBD1. The CDR3 has 14 residues. The germline V gene has CDR1 MNHNS and CDR2 SASEGT. J was trimmed by 4 bases and V by 6 bases; bases with no gene match: 8. The CDR3 sequence: CASRPRDSFYGYTF. The CDR3 DNA reads TGTGCCAGCAGGCCCCGGGACAGCTTCTATGGCTACACCTTC.

This clonotype was found many times. The genes are TRBV2 and TRBJ2-4, with 8 bases that match TRBD2. Germline loops: CDR1 SNHLY, CDR2 FYNNEI. V shed 3 bases, J shed 6 bases, and the junction held 7 bases outside the gene matches. The CDR3 covers 15 residues. The CDR3 here is CASSEGGGRGNIQYF. As DNA, the CDR3 is TGTGCCAGCAGTGAGGGCGGGGGGCGAGGAAACATTCAGTACTTC.

This clonotype has ten or more counts. V and J are TRBV11-2 and TRBJ1-4, with D unresolved. Germline V gene lookup returns CDR1 SGHAT and CDR2 FQNNGV. This CDR3 contains 16 residues. V was clipped by 0 bases and J by 3 bases, with 11 bases between them. For the CDR3, the DNA is TGTGCCAGCAGCTTAGATTCACGTTCGGCTAATGAAAAACTGTTTTTT. Amino acids: CASSLDSRSANEKLFF.

In regard to this clonotype: Since a much larger clone is just one base distant, this may be a read error. This sequence joins TRBV12-3 or TRBV12-4 and TRBJ2-6, with D perhaps TRBD1 (5 bases). There are 18 residues in the CDR3. As DNA, the CDR3 is TGTACCAGCAGTTTGATAGGGGTCCTAATCTCTGGGGCCAACGTCCTGACTTTC. Its protein product is CTSSLIGVLISGANVLTF.

This clonotype was counted many times. The genes are TRBV7-8 and TRBJ2-3; 12 positions agree with TRBD2. The V gene end was trimmed by 5 bases and the J gene end by 3 bases; junction bases not matched to a gene: 18. This CDR3 region has 20 residues. Germline V CDR1 and CDR2: SGHVS, FQNEAQ. This chain's CDR3 is CASSPRPGLAGIGRTDTQYF. Here the CDR3 DNA reads TGTGCCAGCAGCCCTCGCCCGGGACTAGCGGGCATTGGACGAACAGATACGCAGTATTTT.

The sample holds many counts of this clonotype. The chain uses TRBV5-1 and TRBJ2-1, with 12 nucleotides matching TRBD2. This CDR3 comprises 15 residues. The V segment lost 4 bases and the J segment 5 bases; nucleotides outside the gene matches: 4. Germline V gene lookup returns CDR1 SGHRS and CDR2 YFSETQ. The CDR3 region is CASSTLAGGDNEQFF. For the CDR3, the DNA is TGCGCCAGCAGCACACTAGCGGGGGGTGACAATGAGCAGTTCTTC. Looking up the rest from reference TRBV5-1 and TRBJ2-1 gives the full variable domain: KAGVTQTPRYLIKTRGQQVTLSCSPISGHRSVSWYQQTPGQGLQFLFEYFSETQRNKGNFPGRFSGRQFSNSRSEMNVSTLELGDSALYLCASSTLAGGDNEQFFGPGTRLTVL.

This clonotype was counted at least ten times. The chain employs TRBV28 and TRBJ2-7, with D possibly TRBD1 on 5 matching bases. Trimming took off 3 bases at V and 3 bases at J, with 9 bases between the two ends. Germline V gene sequence: CDR1 MDHEN, CDR2 SYDVKM. The CDR3 sequence is 13 residues long. The CDR3 here is CASSLSGRYEQYF. In DNA, the CDR3 is TGTGCCAGCAGTTTGTCAGGGCGCTACGAGCAGTACTTC. Combining the CDR3 with reference TRBV28 and TRBJ2-7 gives the whole variable domain DVKVTQSSRYLVKRTGEKVFLECVQDMDHENMFWYRQDPGLGLRLIYFSYDVKMKEKGDIPEGYSVSREKKERFSLILESASTNQTSMYLCASSLSGRYEQYFGPGTRLTVT.

This clonotype showed up many times. The chain links TRBV2 to TRBJ1-5, with TRBD1 as a possible D gene (5 bases). CDR3 length: 15 amino acids. The V gene's germline CDR1 is SNHLY and CDR2 FYNNEI. Trimming removed 3 bases at V and 0 bases at J, with 9 bases between. The CDR3 is CASSDGDYSNQPQHF. The CDR3 DNA sequence: TGTGCCAGCAGTGACGGGGACTATAGCAATCAGCCCCAGCATTTT. The full variable domain, with the rest looked up from reference TRBV2 and TRBJ1-5, is EPEVTQTPSHQVTQMGQEVILRCVPISNHLYFYWYRQILGQKVEFLVSFYNNEISEKSEIFDDQFSVERPDGSNFTLKIRSTKLEDSAMYFCASSDGDYSNQPQHFGDGTRLSIL.